Below, one TCR beta chain is given with its context. This table comes from immunoSEQ multiplex PCR, and its TCRdb copy is limited to in-frame clones, with some not included. Of tens of thousands of clones listed, about 89% are singletons. This specimen belongs to a study of control samples from healthy donors and cancer patients. V lost 10 bases and J lost 4, with 13 bases in between. The CDR3 contains 12 residues. Germline CDR1 and CDR2: WSHSY and SAAADI. The receptor was isolated from a woman in her fifties or sixties with colorectal cancer. This chain uses TRBV10-2 with TRBJ1-1; D remains ambiguous. Material for sequencing was PBMCs. The CDR3 loop is CATQPMGTEAFF. In nucleotides, the CDR3 is TGCGCCACCCAACCCATGGGCACTGAAGCTTTCTTT.